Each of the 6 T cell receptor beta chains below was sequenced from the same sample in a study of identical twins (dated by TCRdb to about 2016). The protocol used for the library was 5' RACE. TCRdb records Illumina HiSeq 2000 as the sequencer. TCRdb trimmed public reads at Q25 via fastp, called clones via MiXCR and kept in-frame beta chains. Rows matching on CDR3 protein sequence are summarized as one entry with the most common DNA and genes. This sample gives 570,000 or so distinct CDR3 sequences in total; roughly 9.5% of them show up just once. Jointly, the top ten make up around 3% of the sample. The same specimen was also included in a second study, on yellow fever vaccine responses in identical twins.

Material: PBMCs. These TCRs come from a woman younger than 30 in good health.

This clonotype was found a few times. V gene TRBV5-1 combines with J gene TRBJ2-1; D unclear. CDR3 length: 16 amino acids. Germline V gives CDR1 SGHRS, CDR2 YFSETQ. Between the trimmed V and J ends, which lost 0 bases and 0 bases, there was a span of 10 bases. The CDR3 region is CASSLGGGFSYNEQFF. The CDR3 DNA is TGCGCCAGCAGCTTGGGTGGCGGATTCTCCTACAATGAGCAGTTCTTC.

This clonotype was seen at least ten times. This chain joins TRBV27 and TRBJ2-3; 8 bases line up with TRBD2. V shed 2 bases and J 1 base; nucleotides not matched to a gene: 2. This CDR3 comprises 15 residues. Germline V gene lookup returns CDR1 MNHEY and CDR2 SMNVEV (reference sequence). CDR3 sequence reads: CASSLAGGRTDTQYF. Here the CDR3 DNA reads TGTGCCAGCAGTTTAGCGGGGGGCCGCACAGATACGCAGTATTTT.

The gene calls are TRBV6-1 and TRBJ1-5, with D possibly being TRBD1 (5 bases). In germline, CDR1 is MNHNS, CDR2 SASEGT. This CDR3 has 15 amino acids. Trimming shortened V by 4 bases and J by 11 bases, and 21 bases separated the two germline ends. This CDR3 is CASSGGTPGGLAQHF. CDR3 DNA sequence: TGTGCCAGCAGTGGGGGGACGCCCGGGGGATTGGCCCAGCATTTT.

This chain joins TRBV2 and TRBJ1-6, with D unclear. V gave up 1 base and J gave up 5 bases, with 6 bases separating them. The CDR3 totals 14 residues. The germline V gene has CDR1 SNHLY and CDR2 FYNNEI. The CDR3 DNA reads TGTGCCAGCAGTGAAGGCTGGGATAATTCACCCCTCCACTTT. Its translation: CASSEGWDNSPLHF.

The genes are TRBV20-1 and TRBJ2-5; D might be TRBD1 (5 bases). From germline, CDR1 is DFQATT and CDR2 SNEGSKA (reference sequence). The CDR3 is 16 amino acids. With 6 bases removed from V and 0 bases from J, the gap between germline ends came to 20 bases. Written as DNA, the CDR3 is TGCAGTGCAACGCAAGGGCAGGGCATATACCAAGAGACCCAGTACTTC. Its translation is CSATQGQGIYQETQYF.

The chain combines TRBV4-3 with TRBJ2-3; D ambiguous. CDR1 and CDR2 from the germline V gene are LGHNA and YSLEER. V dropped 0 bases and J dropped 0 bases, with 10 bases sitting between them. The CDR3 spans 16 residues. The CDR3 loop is CASSQDHLSSTDTQYF. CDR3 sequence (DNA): TGCGCCAGCAGCCAAGATCATCTTTCTAGCACAGATACGCAGTATTTT.